These 29 T cell receptor beta chains share one sample of origin, sequenced in a study of kidney transplant recipient with SARS-CoV-2 infection. TCRdb recomputed calls from the reads with MiXCR, one row per CDR3 protein. Among 200,000 to 300,000 distinct CDR3 sequences listed, under 35% were seen once. This specimen consisted of a blood sample, obtained at baseline and on day 111 from a kidney transplant recipient. The receptors were sampled from a young adult male patient who had COVID-19 and was a kidney transplant recipient. These T cells may partly come from the graft donor.

The table lists this clonotype with a count of one. This clone may be a read error of a much larger clone one base away. This chain uses TRBV20-1 with TRBJ2-6; TRBD1 agrees at 12 bases. Looked up from germline, CDR1 is DFQATT and CDR2 is SNEGSKA (reference sequence). The CDR3 totals 19 residues. With 6 bases clipped from V and 3 bases from J, the junction kept 15 bases outside the gene matches. CDR3 DNA sequence: TGCAGTGCCCCAGGAGGGACAGGGGGCCGTAACTTTGGGGCCAACGTCCTGACTTTC. Translation gives CSAPGGTGGRNFGANVLTF.

A remark on this clonotype: It may be a read error: a sequence one base away is much more abundant. This rearrangement joins TRBV6-4 to TRBJ2-7; D is ambiguous. The J call may be faulty, since TRBJ1-2 better matches the DNA end. The CDR3 is 17 amino acids. Germline CDR1 is MRHNA and CDR2 is SNTAGT. The CDR3 spells CAGSRQASHGKTYGYTF. The CDR3 DNA is TGTGCCGGCAGTAGGCAGGCCTCACACGGAAAGACCTATGGCTACACCTTC.

The J gene is TRBJ1-1, the V gene TRBV6-5; maybe TRBD1 (5 bases). Per germline, CDR1 MNHEY and CDR2 SVGAGI. The CDR3 loop spans 14 amino acids. V was clipped by 5 bases and J by 2 bases, with 12 bases between them. The CDR3 protein is CASSRNRSNTEAFF. CDR3 nucleotide sequence: TGTGCCAGCAGTCGGAACAGGAGTAACACTGAAGCTTTCTTT.

The table lists this clonotype with many counts. The J gene is TRBJ2-1, the V gene TRBV5-8; 8 bases are a match to TRBD2. With 5 bases clipped from V and 3 bases from J, the junction kept 7 bases outside the gene matches. The CDR3 is 15 amino acids. In germline, CDR1 is SGHTS, CDR2 YDEGEE. In DNA form, the CDR3 reads TGTGCCAGCAGTCCTAGCGGGTTTTACTACAATGAGCAGTTCTTC. Its translation: CASSPSGFYYNEQFF.

The sample holds many counts of this clonotype. The genes are TRBV30 and TRBJ1-5, with D possibly being TRBD1 (6 bases). Trimming stripped 6 bases from V and 2 bases from J, with 11 bases between. Germline V CDR1 and CDR2: GTSNPN, SVGIG (reference sequence). The CDR3 spans 13 residues. Here the CDR3 reads CACEGGGNQPQHF. The DNA for the CDR3 is TGTGCCTGCGAGGGGGGTGGCAATCAGCCCCAGCATTTT.

This clonotype was recorded at least ten times. The rearrangement joins TRBV6-4 to TRBJ2-1; 12 bases are a match to TRBD2. Looked up from germline, CDR1 is MRHNA and CDR2 is SNTAGT. This CDR3 region has 16 residues. Germline trimming cut 0 bases from V and 4 bases from J; bases unmatched to any gene: 1. The CDR3 DNA reads as TGTGCCAGCAGTGACTCGACTAGCGGGAGTTACAATGAGCAGTTCTTC. This sequence encodes CASSDSTSGSYNEQFF.

This clonotype was seen at least ten times. This chain connects TRBV3-1 to TRBJ2-2, with no clear D. Germline V CDR1 and CDR2: LGHDT, YNNKEL (reference sequence). V lost 4 bases, J lost 5 bases, and 23 bases lay in between. The CDR3 covers 18 residues. In DNA, the CDR3 is TGTGCCAGCAGCCCGCTGGGTCCCATTTCAGGCTTGACCGGGGAGCTGTTTTTT. It encodes CASSPLGPISGLTGELFF.

This clonotype was recorded many times. The chain carries TRBV9 and TRBJ2-5, with TRBD2 matching over 9 bases. Trimming removed 2 bases from V and 7 bases from J; junction bases left unmatched: 9. CDR1 SGDLS and CDR2 YYNGEE come from the germline V gene. This CDR3 has 15 amino acids. Here the CDR3 DNA reads TGTGCCAGCAGCGTGGTGAGCGGGCGGGAGGGGACCCAGTACTTC. Protein sequence: CASSVVSGREGTQYF.

This clonotype showed up many times. This chain connects TRBV6-5 to TRBJ1-5; tentative D call: TRBD1 (5 bases). Trimming cost V 5 bases and J 5 bases, with 16 bases left between them. This CDR3 is built from 15 residues. Germline-derived CDR1 and CDR2 are MNHEY and SVGAGI. CDR3 sequence reads: CASSPTRVLDQPQHF. The CDR3 DNA follows: TGTGCCAGCAGTCCTACCAGGGTTTTGGATCAGCCCCAGCATTTT.

This clonotype has ten or more counts. The rearrangement joins TRBV27 to TRBJ2-7; D perhaps matches TRBD1 (6 bases). Germline CDR1 and CDR2: MNHEY and SMNVEV (reference sequence). CDR3 size: 14 residues. The V end was cut by 2 bases, the J end by 4 bases, with 12 bases between. The CDR3 bases are TGTGCCAGCAGTTTAAGGCAGGGGCGGTACGAGCAGTACTTC. Its translation is CASSLRQGRYEQYF.

This clonotype was counted at least ten times. Here the CDR3 reads CASSATGEGNQPQHF. DNA of the CDR3: TGTGCCAGCAGTGCAACAGGGGAGGGCAATCAGCCCCAGCATTTT. The genes are TRBV6-4 and TRBJ1-5, with 7 bases matching TRBD1. This CDR3 region has 15 residues. V lost 4 bases, J lost 2 bases, and 5 bases stayed unmatched. The V gene's germline CDR1 is MRHNA and CDR2 SNTAGT.

Notes on this clonotype: A read error may be the cause here, since a much bigger clone is one base away. The J gene is TRBJ1-3, the V gene TRBV28; D unresolved. The CDR3 spans 15 residues. Germline values: CDR1 MDHEN, CDR2 SYDVKM. CDR3 sequence: CASSPIGRAGSTIYF. In DNA form, the CDR3 reads TGTGCCAGCAGTCCCATAGGTCGAGCTGGAAGCACCATATATTTT.

Comments on this clonotype: This may stem from a read error, because a much larger clone lies one nucleotide away. The CDR3 does not end in the conserved phenylalanine or tryptophan, so this is likely a read error. This chain joins TRBV3-1 and TRBJ2-5; D is undetermined. The length of the CDR3 is 17 residues. Germline loops: CDR1 LGHDT, CDR2 YNNKEL (reference sequence). Trimming took off 5 bases at V and 5 bases at J, with 24 bases between the two ends. In nucleotides, the CDR3 is TGTGCCAGCAGCGGGGATAATCCCATTTCTTTCTCTGAGACCCAGTACCTC. It translates to CASSGDNPISFSETQYL.

About this clonotype: An end of the junction does not agree with germline; a read error may underlie this. V and J are TRBV25-1 and TRBJ1-2; D is undetermined. In germline, CDR1 is MGHDK, CDR2 SYGVNS. CDR3 size: 17 residues. The CDR3 spells CTSSYGRELGKTYGYTF. The CDR3 DNA is TGTACCAGCAGTTACGGGAGAGAACTGGGAAAGACCTATGGCTACACCTTC.

The chain carries TRBV8-2 and TRBJ2-4; no DNA check was done on the table's D call, TRBD2. The DNA matches TRBJ2-6 better at its end, which makes the J call doubtful. TRBV8-2 is described as a pseudogene. This CDR3 spans 17 amino acids. CDR3 amino acids: CGTALRITQSRTNVLTF. For the CDR3, the DNA is TGTGGCACGGCCCTTAGGATAACACAAAGTCGGACCAACGTCCTGACTTTC.

This clonotype was counted a single time. This sequence may be a read error, since a much larger clone differs from it by one base. This chain joins TRBV10-1 and TRBJ1-2; D uncertain. Trimming removed 5 bases at V and 4 bases at J, with 23 bases between. Germline assignment: CDR1 WNHNN and CDR2 SYGVQD (reference sequence). CDR3 length: 17 residues. CDR3 sequence reads: CASSYGIRSRKIYGYTF. The CDR3, as DNA: TGCGCCAGCAGTTATGGAATAAGATCGCGAAAGATCTATGGCTACACCTTC.

The table lists this clonotype with a few counts. This sequence may be a read error, since a much larger clone differs from it by one base. The chain joins TRBV11-3 to TRBJ1-2; D not certain. V was trimmed by 5 bases and J by 4 bases, leaving 23 bases between them. The CDR3 spans 17 residues. Per germline, CDR1 SGHNT and CDR2 YENEEA. The CDR3 spells CASSGSSDFGKTYGYTF. The CDR3 bases are TGTGCCAGCAGCGGTTCCAGCGATTTCGGAAAGACCTATGGCTACACCTTC.

Many counts were recorded for this clonotype. The chain joins TRBV7-6 to TRBJ2-7; 10 nucleotides align to TRBD2. This CDR3 comprises 14 residues. With 1 base clipped from V and 12 bases from J, the junction kept 9 bases outside the gene matches. CDR1 SGHVS and CDR2 FNYEAQ come from the germline V gene. The CDR3 DNA follows: TGTGCCAGCAGCTTAGATTTCCTAGCGGGAGCTATGTACTTC. The encoded protein is CASSLDFLAGAMYF.

The chain employs TRBV28 and TRBJ2-6, with D unclear. V was pared by 7 bases and J by 1 base, with 5 bases between. Germline CDR1 and CDR2: MDHEN and SYDVKM. CDR3 length equals 13 residues. The CDR3 spells CASISSGANVLTF. Written as DNA, the CDR3 is TGTGCCAGCATTAGTTCTGGGGCCAACGTCCTGACTTTC.

J is TRBJ2-7 and V is TRBV18; 8 bases map to TRBD2. Germline V gives CDR1 KGHSH, CDR2 LQKENI. CDR3 length: 16 residues. With V trimmed by 4 bases and J by 10 bases, 18 bases remained unmatched. CDR3 sequence: CASSRTPGLDPKRQYF. The CDR3 bases are TGTGCCAGCTCACGGACCCCGGGACTAGACCCTAAGAGACAGTACTTC.

To note about this clonotype: It may be a read error: a sequence one base away is much more abundant. This sequence joins TRBV2 and TRBJ1-2; 10 nucleotides agree with TRBD1. Per the germline V gene, CDR1 is SNHLY and CDR2 is FYNNEI. This CDR3 spans 14 amino acids. CDR3 loop: CAGSEWTGGRGYTF. DNA for the CDR3: TGTGCCGGCAGTGAATGGACAGGGGGACGTGGCTACACCTTC.

This clonotype was detected once. A much larger clone lies a single base off, so this may be a read error. The chain joins TRBV6-6 to TRBJ1-2, with 8 bases fitting TRBD1. Per the germline V gene, CDR1 is MNHNY and CDR2 is SVGAGI (reference sequence). V was pared by 6 bases and J by 10 bases, with 10 bases of the junction left unmatched. The CDR3 covers 13 residues. The CDR3 DNA follows: TGTGCCAGCAGGTCAGGGGGCGAAAAGGACTACACCTTC. Its protein is CASRSGGEKDYTF.

Only one count was recorded for this clonotype. A much larger clone differs from this one at a single base, so this may be a read error. Because it lacks the conserved phenylalanine or tryptophan at the end, this CDR3 is likely a read error. V usage is TRBV19 and J usage is TRBJ1-3; the D gene is possibly TRBD1 (6 bases). This CDR3 has 14 residues. Germline CDR1 and CDR2: LNHDA and SQIVND (reference sequence). V dropped 5 bases and J dropped 4 bases, with 12 bases sitting between them. CDR3 DNA sequence: TGTGCCAGTAGTGTGGGACATGCCGGAAACACCATATATTTG. Protein sequence: CASSVGHAGNTIYL.

This clonotype has a count of ten or more. This chain uses TRBV6-4 with TRBJ1-2, with D unclear. Deletions cut 5 bases from V and 4 bases from J, with 23 bases between. Germline V gene data show CDR1 as MRHNA and CDR2 as SNTAGT. The CDR3 totals 17 residues. The CDR3 DNA follows: TGTGCCAGCAGTAAACGCACCTCACACGGAAAGACCTATGGCTACACCTTC. The encoded protein is CASSKRTSHGKTYGYTF.

The chain carries TRBV12-2 and TRBJ1-2. TRBV12-2 is assigned pseudogene status. This CDR3 region has 17 residues. The CDR3 is CASRWTRTPRKTYGYTF. The CDR3 DNA follows: TGTGCAAGTCGCTGGACTAGGACTCCACGAAAGACCTATGGCTACACCTTC.

This clonotype appeared many times. This chain links TRBV18 with TRBJ2-2; possibly TRBD1 for D (5 bases). The CDR3 loop spans 16 amino acids. V was pared by 4 bases and J by 1 base, with 13 bases between. Per the germline V gene, CDR1 is KGHSH and CDR2 is LQKENI. Here the CDR3 reads CASSLLGAKNTGELFF. The CDR3 coding sequence is TGTGCCAGCTCACTCCTAGGGGCCAAGAACACCGGGGAGCTGTTTTTT. Combining the CDR3 with reference TRBV18 and TRBJ2-2 gives the whole variable domain NAGVMQNPRHLVRRRGQEARLRCSPMKGHSHVYWYRQLPEEGLKFMVYLQKENIIDESGMPKERFSAEFPKEGPSILRIQQVVRGDSAAYFCASSLLGAKNTGELFFGEGSRLTVL.

Comments on this clonotype: This may stem from a read error, because a much larger clone lies one nucleotide away. The chain links TRBV12-2 to TRBJ1-2. TRBV12-2 has pseudogene status. The CDR3 contains 17 residues. In DNA, the CDR3 is TGTGCAAGTCGCAAGTTGGAGACTTCACGAAAGACCTATGGCTACACCTTC. Translated, it gives CASRKLETSRKTYGYTF.

This clonotype was counted many times. The CDR3 bases are TGCGCCACCTTTCCCGGACAGGGCCACAATGAGCAGTTCTTC. Protein: CATFPGQGHNEQFF. The chain uses TRBV10-1 and TRBJ2-1; TRBD1 agrees at 8 bases. Germline lookup yields CDR1 WNHNN and CDR2 SYGVQD (reference sequence). With V trimmed by 10 bases and J by 5 bases, 10 bases remained unmatched. The length of the CDR3 is 14 residues.

The chain uses TRBV29-1 and TRBJ1-1; 9 bases are a match to TRBD1. Germline assignment: CDR1 SQVTM and CDR2 ANQGSEA. The CDR3 extends over 14 amino acids. V dropped 6 bases and J dropped 5; count of bases not matched to a gene: 10. As DNA, the CDR3 is TGCAGCGTCTACGAGGGACAGGGAGTAACTGAAGCTTTCTTT. It yields the protein CSVYEGQGVTEAFF.